Following are 21 T cell receptor beta chains from one sample sequenced in a study of blood T cells in healthy people across ages. The authors ran a second PCR of roughly 6 to 12 cycles using a sample-barcoded 5' primer and a J-beta primer mix. TCRdb used MiXCR to reprocess the 5' RACE reads, holding one entry per CDR3 protein. Of 700,000 to 850,000 distinct CDR3 sequences listed, approximately 53% are singletons. Sequencing used blood. The source of these receptors is a man at least 80 years old in good health.

The chain links TRBV5-1 to TRBJ2-7, with 9 bases matching TRBD2. Germline values: CDR1 SGHRS, CDR2 YFSETQ. V was clipped by 3 bases and J by 2 bases; unmatched bases: 6. This CDR3 is 15 amino acids long. CDR3 nucleotide sequence: TGCGCCAGCAGCTGGACTAGCGTGGGGCCCTACGAGCAGTACTTC. Translated, it gives CASSWTSVGPYEQYF.

The V and J genes are TRBV20-1 and TRBJ2-7; D unclear. Deletions cut 0 bases from V and 3 bases from J, with 6 bases between. The CDR3 totals 12 residues. CDR1 and CDR2 (germline): DFQATT, SNEGSKA (reference sequence). This chain's CDR3 is CSAREFLYEQYF. The DNA for the CDR3 is TGCAGTGCTAGAGAATTTCTCTACGAGCAGTACTTC.

This clonotype was seen once. A junction boundary mismatches the germline segment, possibly from a read error. The genes are TRBV11-2 and TRBJ2-4, with D perhaps given as TRBD1 or TRBD2 (6 bases each). CDR3 size: 17 residues. Germline loops: CDR1 SGHAT, CDR2 FQNNGV. In DNA, the CDR3 is TGTGCCAGCAGCCTACAAACAGCCTGGGGGGCCAAAAACATTCAGCACTTC. Translating it yields CASSLQTAWGAKNIQHF. The whole variable domain, remainder taken from reference TRBV11-2 and TRBJ2-4, is EAGVAQSPRYKIIEKRQSVAFWCNPISGHATLYWYQQILGQGPKLLIQFQNNGVVDDSQLPKDRFSAERLKGVDSTLKIQPAKLEDSAVYLCASSLQTAWGAKNIQHFGAGTRLSVL.

This clonotype came up a few times. Compared with germline, one end of the junction differs, possibly owing to a read error. The V gene is TRBV7-2, the J gene TRBJ2-1, with a possible D match to TRBD2 (7 bases). The germline gives CDR1 SGHTA, CDR2 FQGNSA. The CDR3 covers 15 residues. CDR3 coding DNA: TGTGCCAGCAGCGTAGCTAGCGGACAAAGGGGGGAGCAGTTCTTC. Its protein product is CASSVASGQRGEQFF.

The CDR3: CATSGPQGSTEAFF. The CDR3 coding sequence is TGTGCCACCAGTGGCCCACAGGGAAGTACTGAAGCTTTCTTT. The gene calls are TRBV24-1 and TRBJ1-1, with D perhaps matching TRBD1 (6 bases). The V and J ends lost 5 bases and 5 bases respectively, with 14 bases between them. This CDR3 is 14 amino acids long. CDR1 and CDR2 (germline): KGHDR, SFDVKD.

The V and J genes are TRBV28 and TRBJ2-1; D is unresolved. With the DNA end fitting TRBJ2-7 better, the J assignment may be wrong. This CDR3 region has 14 residues. From germline, CDR1 is MDHEN and CDR2 SYDVKM. The CDR3 DNA reads TGTGCCAGCAGTTCATCGATTGGTTTGGGTGAGCAGTACTTC. It encodes CASSSSIGLGEQYF.

The chain has TRBV14 and TRBJ1-2; tentative D call: TRBD1 (5 bases). The CDR3 runs 12 residues. Germline V lookup: CDR1 SGHDN, CDR2 FVKESK. Trimming took off 4 bases at V and 7 bases at J, with 10 bases between the two ends. CDR3 DNA sequence: TGTGCCAGCAGCCGAGCAGGGTGTGGCTACACCTTC. Its protein product is CASSRAGCGYTF.

The V call is TRBV3-1, the J call TRBJ1-4; D not resolved. The germline CDR1 and CDR2 sequences are LGHDT and YNNKEL (reference sequence). V lost 2 bases to trimming and J lost 16 bases, with 11 bases between them. This CDR3 comprises 11 residues. The CDR3 nucleotides read TGTGCCAGCAGCCAACGGACCCTATGGTTTTTT. Amino acid sequence: CASSQRTLWFF.

The rearrangement uses TRBV7-8 and TRBJ2-1; TRBD2 matches 8 bases. Germline loops: CDR1 SGHVS, CDR2 FQNEAQ. This CDR3 region has 14 residues. J lost 6 bases, V lost 5 bases, and 6 bases had no gene match. CDR3 residues: CASSEREPSNEQFF. CDR3 sequence (DNA): TGTGCCAGCAGCGAGCGGGAGCCTTCCAATGAGCAGTTCTTC.

V gene TRBV29-1 combines with J gene TRBJ2-7; D gene ambiguous. From germline, CDR1 is SQVTM and CDR2 ANQGSEA. The V end lost 4 bases, the J end lost 3 bases, and 10 bases lay between the germline ends. The CDR3 length is 12 residues. The CDR3 protein is CSVGKFGYEQYF. The CDR3 DNA follows: TGCAGCGTTGGAAAGTTCGGCTACGAGCAGTACTTC.

This chain connects TRBV9 to TRBJ2-1; TRBD2 is a possible D gene (6 bases). Germline V lookup: CDR1 SGDLS, CDR2 YYNGEE. The CDR3 loop spans 13 amino acids. V dropped 2 bases and J dropped 7 bases, with 10 bases sitting between them. CDR3: CASSVPGRNEQFF. For the CDR3, the DNA is TGTGCCAGCAGCGTTCCAGGGAGGAATGAGCAGTTCTTC.

This chain connects TRBV11-2 to TRBJ2-7; D is unclear. The J call may be mistaken, given a closer DNA end match to TRBJ2-1. The germline V gene encodes CDR1 SGHAT and CDR2 FQNNGV. The CDR3 extends over 13 amino acids. In nucleotides, the CDR3 is TGTGCCAGCAGCCCAAGCCGCGGTAATGAGCAGTTCTTC. Its translation: CASSPSRGNEQFF.

This clonotype was counted a few times. The chain is built from TRBV7-9 and TRBJ2-7; 12 positions match TRBD1. The CDR3 has 15 residues. V lost 6 bases to trimming and J lost 2 bases; unmatched junction nucleotides: 5. Per the germline V gene, CDR1 is SEHNR and CDR2 is FQNEAQ (reference sequence). The CDR3 is CASRKGQGAAYEQYF. The DNA of the CDR3 is TGTGCCAGCAGAAAGGGACAGGGGGCCGCCTACGAGCAGTACTTC.

The V call is TRBV6-1, the J call TRBJ2-1, with TRBD1 identical over 7 bases. The CDR3 consists of 15 residues. CDR1 MNHNS and CDR2 SASEGT come from the germline V gene. V trimming: 6 bases; J trimming: 13 bases; junction bases outside the gene matches: 18. The CDR3 is CASSATGAPQNIQFF. CDR3 nucleotides: TGTGCCAGCAGCGCTACAGGGGCGCCCCAAAACATTCAGTTCTTC.

The CDR3 is CSAREGQGAGGPQHF. CDR3 nucleotides: TGCAGTGCTAGAGAAGGACAGGGGGCAGGGGGGCCCCAGCATTTT. The chain is built from TRBV20-1 and TRBJ1-5; 11 bases map to TRBD1. The CDR3 consists of 15 residues. Looked up from germline, CDR1 is DFQATT and CDR2 is SNEGSKA (reference sequence). J lost 9 bases, V lost 0 bases, and 7 bases had no gene match.

On this clonotype: Compared with germline, one end of the junction differs, possibly owing to a read error. The chain is built from TRBV6-1 and TRBJ1-5; D not resolved. Germline V gives CDR1 MNHNS, CDR2 SASEGT. CDR3 length: 20 residues. CDR3 protein: CASSPRAVGSGLLENQPQHF. The CDR3 coding sequence is TGCGCCAGCAGTCCCCGGGCCGTCGGGTCCGGGTTGCTAGAGAATCAGCCCCAGCATTTT.

This clonotype was detected once. The chain carries TRBV12-3 or TRBV12-4 and TRBJ2-7, with D perhaps matching TRBD2 (5 bases). The CDR3 runs to 13 residues. The V end was cut by 1 base, the J end by 5 bases, with 9 bases between. This CDR3 is CASSLVRGHEQYF. DNA of the CDR3: TGTGCCAGCAGTTTAGTGCGCGGGCACGAGCAGTACTTC.

This clonotype was seen a handful of times. V is TRBV25-1 and J is TRBJ2-1; D call uncertain. The CDR3 totals 12 residues. The ends were cut back, 5 bases at V and 7 bases at J, with 9 bases in the middle. Germline CDR1 and CDR2: MGHDK and SYGVNS. CDR3 region: CASSRLINEQFF. CDR3 coding DNA: TGTGCCAGCAGTCGACTGATTAATGAGCAGTTCTTC.

This rearrangement joins TRBV20-1 to TRBJ2-7; D gene ambiguous. The V end lost 5 bases, the J end lost 4 bases, and 12 bases lay between the germline ends. Per germline, CDR1 DFQATT and CDR2 SNEGSKA (reference sequence). CDR3 length: 12 amino acids. DNA of the CDR3: TGCAGTGCTTCGGTGGGCACATACGAGCAGTACTTC. Translating it yields CSASVGTYEQYF.

The DNA of the CDR3 is TGCGCCAGCAGCTTTGATGGGACACTATACACTGAAGCTTTCTTT. Protein: CASSFDGTLYTEAFF. The chain joins TRBV5-1 to TRBJ1-1; D possibly corresponds to TRBD1 (6 bases). Trimming removed 2 bases at V and 3 bases at J, with 14 bases between. The CDR3 is 15 amino acids. Germline V lookup: CDR1 SGHRS, CDR2 YFSETQ.

The chain is built from TRBV6-2 or TRBV6-3 and TRBJ2-5, with D possibly matching TRBD1 (6 bases). In germline, CDR1 is MNHEY, CDR2 SVGEGT. The V end was cut by 4 bases, the J end by 13 bases, with 13 bases between. The length of the CDR3 is 11 residues. The CDR3 reads CASSSRGGAYF. Here the CDR3 DNA reads TGTGCCAGCAGTTCCCGAGGGGGAGCGTACTTC.